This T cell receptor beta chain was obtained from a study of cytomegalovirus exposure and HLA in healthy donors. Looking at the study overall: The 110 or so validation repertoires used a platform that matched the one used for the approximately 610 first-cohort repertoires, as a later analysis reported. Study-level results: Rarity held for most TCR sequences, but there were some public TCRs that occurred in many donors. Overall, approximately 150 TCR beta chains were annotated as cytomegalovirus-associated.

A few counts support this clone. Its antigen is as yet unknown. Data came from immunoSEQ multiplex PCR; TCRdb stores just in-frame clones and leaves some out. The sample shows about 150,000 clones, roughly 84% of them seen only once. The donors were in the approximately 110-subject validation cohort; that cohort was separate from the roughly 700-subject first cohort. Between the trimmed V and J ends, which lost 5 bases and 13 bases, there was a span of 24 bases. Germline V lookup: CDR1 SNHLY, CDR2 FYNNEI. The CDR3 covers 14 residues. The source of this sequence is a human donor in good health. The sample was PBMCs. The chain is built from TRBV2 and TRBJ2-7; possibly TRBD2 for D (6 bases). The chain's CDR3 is CASSPRRSAGRDYF. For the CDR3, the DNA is TGTGCCAGCAGTCCTAGGCGTTCGGCGGGACGCGACTACTTC.